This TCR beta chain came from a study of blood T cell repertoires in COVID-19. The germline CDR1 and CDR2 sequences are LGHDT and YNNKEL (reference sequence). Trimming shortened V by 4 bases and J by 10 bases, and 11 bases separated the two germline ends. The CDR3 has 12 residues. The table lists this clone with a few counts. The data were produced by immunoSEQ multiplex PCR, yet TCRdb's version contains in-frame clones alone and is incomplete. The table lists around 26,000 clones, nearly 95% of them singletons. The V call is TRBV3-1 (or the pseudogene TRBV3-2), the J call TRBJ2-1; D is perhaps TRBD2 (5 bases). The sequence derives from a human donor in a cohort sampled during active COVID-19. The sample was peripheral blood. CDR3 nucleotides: TGTGCCAGCAGCCCGACCGGGATGGAGCAGTTCTTC. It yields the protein CASSPTGMEQFF.